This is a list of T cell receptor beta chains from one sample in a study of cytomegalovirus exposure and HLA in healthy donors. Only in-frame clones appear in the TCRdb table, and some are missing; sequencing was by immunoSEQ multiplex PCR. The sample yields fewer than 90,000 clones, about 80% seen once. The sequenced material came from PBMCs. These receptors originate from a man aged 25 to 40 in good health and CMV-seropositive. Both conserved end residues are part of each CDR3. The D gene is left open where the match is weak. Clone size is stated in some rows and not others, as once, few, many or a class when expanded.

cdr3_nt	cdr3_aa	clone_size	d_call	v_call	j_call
TGCGCCAGCAGAGGCCAGGGTACCTGGAGCCTCCACTTT	CASRGQGTWSLHF	NA	NA	TRBV10-1	TRBJ1-6
TGTGCCAGTAGCCTACGTGGACTAGTGTCTTCGGATACGCAGTATTTT	CASSLRGLVSSDTQYF	NA	TRBD2	TRBV19	TRBJ2-3
TGTGCCAGCTCACCTTATACCATGCGTCGGTTACTTATGAACACTGAAGCTTTCTTT	CASSPYTMRRLLMNTEAFF	NA	NA	TRBV18	TRBJ1-1
TGTGCCAGCAGCTTTTCCGGGGGCGAGCAGTACTTC	CASSFSGGEQYF	NA	NA	TRBV7-6	TRBJ2-7
TGTGCCAGCAGCTCGACGGGACAGGGCCGCTATGGCTACACCTTC	CASSSTGQGRYGYTF	once	TRBD1	TRBV5-4	TRBJ1-2
TGTGCCAGCTCACCAGCAGACAGGGTCTCTGCAACTAATGAAAAACTGTTTTTT	CASSPADRVSATNEKLFF	NA	TRBD1	TRBV18	TRBJ1-4
TGTGCCAGCAGCCAAGGTTCAGGTTCTGGAAACACCATATATTTT	CASSQGSGSGNTIYF	NA	NA	TRBV4-2	TRBJ1-3
TGTGCCAGCAGTGACGGGACAGGGGGCCGTTCTGGCTACACCTTC	CASSDGTGGRSGYTF	NA	TRBD1	TRBV6-4	TRBJ1-2
TGTGCCAGCAGCTTAACGGGCAGGATGGATAACTATGGCTACACCTTC	CASSLTGRMDNYGYTF	few	NA	TRBV7-3	TRBJ1-2
TGTGCTAGTGGTTCTGTCCTCCGAGACCTCGGGGGCTACACCTTC	CASGSVLRDLGGYTF	NA	NA	TRBV12-5	TRBJ1-2
TGTGCCAGCAGCCAAGTGGGGCGGCAAGAGACCCAGTACTTC	CASSQVGRQETQYF	NA	NA	TRBV4-2	TRBJ2-5
TGCGCCAGCAGCTTGGTGGACAACTACGAGCAGTACTTC	CASSLVDNYEQYF	NA	NA	TRBV5-1	TRBJ2-7
TGTGCCAGTAGCCGAACAGGGCTACGGGAGCAGTTCTTC	CASSRTGLREQFF	NA	NA	TRBV19	TRBJ2-1
TGTGCCAGCAGTTTAGGGACAGGGCATTTATCACCCCTCCACTTT	CASSLGTGHLSPLHF	NA	TRBD1	TRBV28	TRBJ1-6
TGTGCCAGCAGCCCGTGGGACAGGGATATTGTGGGGAGCACAGATACGCAGTATTTT	CASSPWDRDIVGSTDTQYF	NA	NA	TRBV21-1	TRBJ2-3
TGTGCCAGCAGCTTGCTCGGGACAGCGGATAATTCACCCCTCCACTTT	CASSLLGTADNSPLHF	NA	TRBD1	TRBV5-6	TRBJ1-6
TGTGCCAGCAGCTTAGAAGAGACAGGGGTCATTGGTAACTATGGCTACACCTTC	CASSLEETGVIGNYGYTF	NA	TRBD1	TRBV7-8	TRBJ1-2
TGCGCCAGCAGTGAGTCTCGGCTCCCGGGGGAGACCCAGTACTTC	CASSESRLPGETQYF	NA	NA	TRBV10-2	TRBJ2-5
TGTGCCAGAAGCCCCCGGACAGGGTACACAGATACGCAGTATTTT	CARSPRTGYTDTQYF	NA	NA	TRBV7-5	TRBJ2-3
TGTGCCAGCAGCCAGCAATTACTAGCTTCCACCACCTCCTACGAGCAGTACTTC	CASSQQLLASTTSYEQYF	NA	NA	TRBV4-2	TRBJ2-7
TGTGCCAGCAGTCCGTTGGGGGGGTTGGATGAAAAACTGTTTTTT	CASSPLGGLDEKLFF	NA	NA	TRBV6-6	TRBJ1-4
TGTGCCAGCTCATCATTGGGACCAGGGGCATATAATTCACCCCTCCACTTT	CASSSLGPGAYNSPLHF	NA	NA	TRBV18	TRBJ1-6
TGTGCCAGTAGACCGGGACAGGGAGTCGGCCAGCCCCAGCATTTT	CASRPGQGVGQPQHF	NA	TRBD1	TRBV19	TRBJ1-5
TGTGCCAGCAGCTCTCCCCGACAGTCTAACTATGGCTACACCTTC	CASSSPRQSNYGYTF	few	NA	TRBV5-4	TRBJ1-2
TGTGCCAGCAGCTTGGACCCAGGTTCCTACGAGCAGTACTTC	CASSLDPGSYEQYF	NA	NA	TRBV5-4	TRBJ2-7
TGCGCCAGCAGCTTGACGGACTATGGCTACACCTTC	CASSLTDYGYTF	NA	NA	TRBV5-1	TRBJ1-2
TGTGCCAGCAGTCCAACAGGCATCAATCAGCCCCAGCATTTT	CASSPTGINQPQHF	few	NA	TRBV6-5	TRBJ1-5
TGTGCCAGCAGCCAAGATTTAGACAGCTCCTACGAGCAGTACTTC	CASSQDLDSSYEQYF	NA	NA	TRBV4-2	TRBJ2-7
TGTGCCAGCAGCGTTCAGGAGGCGTACCAAGAGACCCAGTACTTC	CASSVQEAYQETQYF	NA	NA	TRBV9	TRBJ2-5
TGTGCCAGCCGGCAGGAACACTATGGCTACACCTTC	CASRQEHYGYTF	NA	NA	TRBV9	TRBJ1-2
TGTGCCATCAGTGAGTCGTTAGCTAGCACAGATACGCAGTATTTT	CAISESLASTDTQYF	NA	NA	TRBV10-3	TRBJ2-3
TGTTCCAGCACCCCCGGCGGAGCTAACTATGGCTACACCTTC	CSSTPGGANYGYTF	NA	NA	TRBV7-9	TRBJ1-2
TGCGCCAGCAGCTTGGTGGGACAGGGCCGACCCTACGAGCAGTACTTC	CASSLVGQGRPYEQYF	NA	TRBD1	TRBV5-1	TRBJ2-7
TGCGCCAGCGAAAAAACAGGGCGAGGGAACACCGGGGAGCTGTTTTTT	CASEKTGRGNTGELFF	NA	NA	TRBV5-1	TRBJ2-2
TGTTCCAGCAGCTTAAATAGGTTACAGTCGAGCTCCTACAATGAGCAGTTCTTC	CSSSLNRLQSSSYNEQFF	NA	NA	TRBV7-9	TRBJ2-1
TGTGCCAGCAAGGTCTTGGGGGCTTGGGCCGGGGAGCTGTTTTTT	CASKVLGAWAGELFF	NA	NA	TRBV11-2	TRBJ2-2
TGTGCCAGTACCGGACAGGGTTTGTACGAGCAGTACTTC	CASTGQGLYEQYF	NA	TRBD1	TRBV19	TRBJ2-7
TGCAGCGTTACACAGGGGATCACCTACGAGCAGTACTTC	CSVTQGITYEQYF	NA	TRBD1	TRBV29-1	TRBJ2-7
TGTGCCAGCAGCTTGAGGGGGACACCGACAGGGAACACTGAAGCTTTCTTT	CASSLRGTPTGNTEAFF	few	NA	TRBV5-8	TRBJ1-1
TGTGCCAGCAGTTATTCCGGGGGTAACTATGGCTACACCTTC	CASSYSGGNYGYTF	NA	NA	TRBV6-5	TRBJ1-2
TGTGCCTGGAGTGAGACGGGTGGAACTGAAGCTTTCTTT	CAWSETGGTEAFF	NA	NA	TRBV30	TRBJ1-1
TGCGCCAGCAGCTTGGCCGGGGGACAGGGGCCCGAATATGGCTACACCTTC	CASSLAGGQGPEYGYTF	NA	TRBD1	TRBV5-1	TRBJ1-2
TGTGCCAGCAGTTACACTACCCACAATGAGCAGTTCTTC	CASSYTTHNEQFF	NA	NA	TRBV6-5	TRBJ2-1
TGCGCCAGCAGCCCGGGGGGGGGACAGGGGTCAGATACGCAGTATTTT	CASSPGGGQGSDTQYF	NA	TRBD1	TRBV5-1	TRBJ2-3
TGTGCCAGCAGTGGGCAGACTTCCAATCAGCCCCAGCATTTT	CASSGQTSNQPQHF	NA	NA	TRBV2	TRBJ1-5
TGTGCCAGCAGCTTTGGGCTAGCGGGGGGGACAGCCAAAAACATTCAGTACTTC	CASSFGLAGGTAKNIQYF	NA	TRBD2	TRBV7-9	TRBJ2-4
TGTGCCAGCAAAATTTCAGGGCTTAGGACTGAAGCTTTCTTT	CASKISGLRTEAFF	NA	NA	TRBV5-6	TRBJ1-1
TGTGCCACCAGGCCGACAGCCGCAACTAATGAAAAACTGTTTTTT	CATRPTAATNEKLFF	NA	NA	TRBV15	TRBJ1-4
TGTGCCAGCAGTTACTCGACGGCAAGGGGTGGCTACACCTTC	CASSYSTARGGYTF	few	NA	TRBV6-5	TRBJ1-2
TGTTCCAGCAGCCGTGTGACTTCAAATTCACCCCTCCACTTT	CSSSRVTSNSPLHF	once	NA	TRBV7-9	TRBJ1-6
TGTGCCAGCAGCGTAGAGGTGGGAGGGACTGAAGCTTTCTTT	CASSVEVGGTEAFF	few	NA	TRBV9	TRBJ1-1
TGTGCCAGCAGCCATTCCCGGGGACTAGCGGAATACAATGAGCAGTTCTTC	CASSHSRGLAEYNEQFF	few	TRBD2	TRBV14	TRBJ2-1
TGTGCCAGCAGCAGAACCTTCAGGGTGCTAGCGGGTACCGAGCAGTACTTC	CASSRTFRVLAGTEQYF	NA	TRBD2	TRBV9	TRBJ2-7
TGTGCCAGCAGTCCCCGGACAGACCGCACAGATACGCAGTATTTT	CASSPRTDRTDTQYF	NA	NA	TRBV27	TRBJ2-3
TGTGCCAGCAGCCGCCTAGCGGGGGGTGGCTCCTACAATGAGCAGTTCTTC	CASSRLAGGGSYNEQFF	NA	TRBD2	TRBV14	TRBJ2-1